These 6 T cell receptor beta chains were sequenced from one sample in a study of blood T cell repertoires in COVID-19. The assay was immunoSEQ multiplex PCR, and TCRdb's table has in-frame clones only and misses some. This repertoire shows 9,500 to 15,000 clones, more than 90% found once; its top ten account for about 13%. The specimen was peripheral blood. The source of these receptors is a man aged 70-80 years with active COVID-19.

A few counts support this clone. The chain is built from TRBV2 and TRBJ2-7; D might be TRBD1 (5 bases). CDR1 and CDR2 (germline): SNHLY, FYNNEI. CDR3 length equals 14 residues. V was pared by 3 bases and J by 4 bases, with 13 bases between. The CDR3 bases are TGTGCCAGCAGTGACTGGGGCAGGACATACGAGCAGTACTTC. This codes for CASSDWGRTYEQYF.

This chain joins TRBV14 and TRBJ2-3; TRBD2 is a possible D gene (6 bases). This CDR3 region has 17 residues. With 4 bases removed from V and 2 bases from J, the gap between germline ends came to 19 bases. Per germline, CDR1 SGHDN and CDR2 FVKESK. Here the CDR3 reads CASSRGTPGMYTDTQYF. In DNA form, the CDR3 reads TGTGCCAGCAGCCGGGGGACTCCGGGGATGTACACAGATACGCAGTATTTT.

The chain recombines TRBV4-1 with TRBJ2-7; D gene unclear. V dropped 5 bases and J dropped 3 bases, with 11 bases sitting between them. The germline V gene has CDR1 MGHRA and CDR2 YSYEKL. This CDR3 has 13 amino acids. The CDR3 DNA reads TGCGCCAGCAGCGCCCGGCAGGACTACGAGCAGTACTTC. It specifies CASSARQDYEQYF.

The rearrangement joins TRBV27 to TRBJ2-7; 8 bases are shared with TRBD2. The V segment lost 7 bases and the J segment 2 bases; nucleotides outside the gene matches: 13. Germline CDR1 is MNHEY and CDR2 is SMNVEV (reference sequence). This CDR3 is 16 amino acids long. The CDR3 loop reads CASNRPGLEKAYEQYF. The CDR3 DNA sequence: TGTGCCAGCAACCGCCCGGGACTAGAGAAGGCCTACGAGCAGTACTTC.

The rearrangement links TRBV5-5 to TRBJ2-5; weak D call: TRBD2 (5 bases). The CDR3 runs 15 residues. Germline CDR1 SGHKS, CDR2 YYEKEE (reference sequence). The V end lost 3 bases, the J end lost 3 bases, and 15 bases lay between the germline ends. The CDR3 DNA reads TGTGCCAGCAGCTCCCTCCCTCCCGGGGAAGAGACCCAGTACTTC. Translating it yields CASSSLPPGEETQYF.

This clone came up once. The V and J genes are TRBV11-3 and TRBJ2-1; 12 positions agree with TRBD2. Germline CDR1 SGHNT, CDR2 YENEEA. The CDR3 runs to 15 residues. The trim removed 2 bases at V and 4 bases at J, leaving 0 bases unmatched. CDR3 amino acids: CASSLLAGGYNEQFF. The CDR3 DNA sequence: TGTGCCAGCAGCTTACTAGCGGGAGGGTACAATGAGCAGTTCTTC.